Listed below are T cell receptor beta chains from one sample, sequenced in a study of blood T cells in healthy people across ages. In TCRdb, the 5' RACE reads were re-called with MiXCR into one record per CDR3 protein. The sample lists about a million distinct CDR3 sequences, roughly two fifths occurring once. Sequenced material: blood. Receptor source: a man aged 18 to 35 in good health. Both conserved end residues are part of each CDR3. The order of the fields is clone size, D gene, J gene, V gene, CDR3 DNA, CDR3 protein. The D gene is left open where the match is weak. Size is omitted from some rows. Given values are once, few, many or a class for expanded clones.

>few|.|TRBJ2-7|TRBV12-5
TGTGCTAGTGGTCCAGGGTGGGACGAGCAGTACTTC
CASGPGWDEQYF
>few|.|TRBJ2-2|TRBV29-1
TGCAGCGTGTATAACACCGGGGAGCTGTTTTTT
CSVYNTGELFF
>few|TRBD2|TRBJ2-1|TRBV27
TGTGCCAGCAGTCGACTAGCAGTATACAATGAGCAGTTCTTC
CASSRLAVYNEQFF
>.|.|TRBJ1-2|TRBV29-1
TGCAGCGTTGTGGCCAGGACCCTCTACACCTTC
CSVVARTLYTF
>.|.|TRBJ2-5|TRBV10-3
TGTGCCATCAGTGAGCGCGGGACAGAACAAGAGACCCAGTACTTC
CAISERGTEQETQYF
>.|.|TRBJ1-5|TRBV7-2
TGTGCCAGCAGCTTAGCGGTGGGCAGTAGGCAGCCCCAGCATTTT
CASSLAVGSRQPQHF
>.|.|TRBJ1-5|TRBV6-2/TRBV6-3
TGTGCCAGCAGCCCCCCACGGAGTAATCAGCCCCAGCATTTT
CASSPPRSNQPQHF
>many|.|TRBJ2-3|TRBV20-1
TGCAGTGCTAGAGATCGTAGGTCCCATCCAAGCACAGATACGCAGTATTTT
CSARDRRSHPSTDTQYF
>.|TRBD2|TRBJ2-5|TRBV4-2
TGTGCCAGCAGCCAAGATTGGGGGGGAGGCTCGACCCAGTACTTC
CASSQDWGGGSTQYF
>few|.|TRBJ2-2|TRBV29-1
TGCAGCGTTGAGGCTAGCGCTACCGGGGAGCTGTTTTTT
CSVEASATGELFF
>many|.|TRBJ2-1|TRBV12-3/TRBV12-4
TGTGCCAGCGGGTCTGGGGAGCAGTTCTTC
CASGSGEQFF
>many|TRBD1|TRBJ1-6|TRBV18
TGTGCCAGCAGGACAGGGAATTCACCCCTCCACTTT
CASRTGNSPLHF
>.|.|TRBJ2-5|TRBV6-6
TGTGCCAGCAGTTACTCGGGCAGATCGGAGACCCAGTACTTC
CASSYSGRSETQYF
>.|TRBD2|TRBJ2-3|TRBV20-1
TGCAGTGCTAGACCGGGGCTAGCGGGGGGAAATACGCAGTATTTT
CSARPGLAGGNTQYF
>few|.|TRBJ1-5|TRBV20-1
TGCAGTGCTAGAGATCTAGGGGAGCAGCCCCAGCATTTT
CSARDLGEQPQHF
>.|.|TRBJ2-7|TRBV7-2
TGTGCCAGCAGCTTAGCTATCAGCTACGAGCAGTACTTC
CASSLAISYEQYF
>.|.|TRBJ2-7|TRBV5-1
TGCGCCGGCAGCCTTAATGCGTTAATGCCCTACGAGCAGTACTTC
CAGSLNALMPYEQYF
>few|TRBD2|TRBJ2-5|TRBV27
TGTGCCAGCAGTTTAGAGGCTAGCGGGGGAGAGACCCAGTACTTC
CASSLEASGGETQYF
>.|.|TRBJ2-5|TRBV5-1
TGCGCCAGCAGCTTGTCCAGCCAGGAGGGGGAGACCCAGTACTTC
CASSLSSQEGETQYF
>.|TRBD1|TRBJ1-1|TRBV5-1
TGCGCCAGCAGAGCGGGACAGGGTGAGGACACTGAAGCTTTCTTT
CASRAGQGEDTEAFF
>.|.|TRBJ2-5|TRBV20-1
TGCAGTGCTAGTCCTAGTGCCGAGACCCAGTACTTC
CSASPSAETQYF
>.|.|TRBJ2-5|TRBV15
TGTGCCACCAGCAGTGTCGGAGGGGGCAATGAGCAGTACTTC
CATSSVGGGNEQYF
>.|TRBD1|TRBJ2-7|TRBV3-1
TGTGCCAGCAGCCAAGGGACAGGGGGCTCCTACGAGCAGTACTTC
CASSQGTGGSYEQYF
>few|.|TRBJ1-2|TRBV4-1
TGCGCCAGCAGCCAAGAGTTATGGGGCTACACCTTC
CASSQELWGYTF
>.|.|TRBJ1-1|TRBV20-1
TGCAGTGCTAGAGATGTGATGAACACTGAAGCTTTCTTT
CSARDVMNTEAFF
>.|.|TRBJ2-7|TRBV7-2
TGTGCCAGCATCGAAACCCCCTACAATGAGCAGTACTTC
CASIETPYNEQYF
>.|TRBD1|TRBJ1-2|TRBV11-2
TGTGCCAGCACCCTTTCAGACAGGGAGATAAAAGGCTACACCTTC
CASTLSDREIKGYTF
>few|.|TRBJ2-7|TRBV20-1
TGCAGTGCTGACTTGACCCGACGGAACTACTACAATGAGCAGTACTTC
CSADLTRRNYYNEQYF
>.|.|TRBJ1-2|TRBV6-1
TGTGCCAGCAGTGAACCGCCGGACACAGGGTATGGCTACACCTTC
CASSEPPDTGYGYTF
>few|.|TRBJ2-3|TRBV18
TGTGCCAGCTCACCTCGCCTAGAAGTCCCAGGGTGGAGCACAGATACGCAGTATTTT
CASSPRLEVPGWSTDTQYF
>many|.|TRBJ2-1|TRBV4-2
TGTGCCAGCAGCCAAGAGCGGGGCACCTACAATGAGCAGTTCTTC
CASSQERGTYNEQFF
>.|TRBD2|TRBJ2-7|TRBV5-1
TGCGCCAGCAGCTTGGTGGCGGGGGGGCTCTACAATGAGCAGTACTTC
CASSLVAGGLYNEQYF
>few|.|TRBJ1-1|TRBV14
TGTGCCAGCAGCCAGGAAGGGTCCCAGAACACTGAAGCTTTCTTT
CASSQEGSQNTEAFF
>few|.|TRBJ2-3|TRBV5-1
TGCGCCAGCAGCTCAGGGACATACCTCACAGATACGCAGTATTTT
CASSSGTYLTDTQYF
>.|.|TRBJ2-6|TRBV20-1
TGCAGTGCTTACCGACGGGTCTCTGGGGCCAACGTCCTGACTTTC
CSAYRRVSGANVLTF
>few|TRBD1|TRBJ1-5|TRBV20-1
TGCAGTGCTTTAGACAGGGGAGGCAATCAGCCCCAGCATTTT
CSALDRGGNQPQHF
>.|.|TRBJ1-6|TRBV20-1
TGCAGTGCCTTGACGGAATATAATTCGCCCCTCCACTTT
CSALTEYNSPLHF
>.|.|TRBJ2-1|TRBV4-2
TGTGCCAGCAGCCAAGATCAAGGGACAAACAATGAGCAGTTCTTC
CASSQDQGTNNEQFF
>.|TRBD1|TRBJ2-1|TRBV5-4
TGTGCCAGCAGCGAGGGACAGTACGATGAGCAGTTCTTC
CASSEGQYDEQFF
>many|TRBD1|TRBJ1-2|TRBV20-1
TGCAGTGCTAGAGCCGGGACAGGGGAGTTCGGCTACACCTTC
CSARAGTGEFGYTF
>few|.|TRBJ2-1|TRBV7-9
TGTGCCAGCAGCTTAAAGAGAGGGGGGTCTGAAGAGCAGTTCTTC
CASSLKRGGSEEQFF
>.|.|TRBJ2-1|TRBV9
TGTGCCAGCAGCGTAGGAGGAACTTTCAGGGGCAATGAGCAGTTCTTC
CASSVGGTFRGNEQFF
>.|TRBD1|TRBJ2-1|TRBV4-3
TGCGCCAGCAGCCTCAGATACGGACAGGGGTCGTACAATGAGCAGTTCTTC
CASSLRYGQGSYNEQFF
>.|.|TRBJ2-1|TRBV29-1
TGCAGCGTTGAGGGTAGCTCCTACAATGAGCAGTTCTTC
CSVEGSSYNEQFF
>few|.|TRBJ2-7|TRBV3-1
TGTGCCAGCAGCGAGGGGACTCCCTACGAGCAGTACTTC
CASSEGTPYEQYF
>few|.|TRBJ1-2|TRBV20-1
TGCAGTGCTCTCGACGGAGGTCAGGGCTACACCTTC
CSALDGGQGYTF
>few|TRBD1|TRBJ2-5|TRBV12-3/TRBV12-4
TGTGCCAGCAATCGACAGGGGATCCAAGAGACCCAGTACTTC
CASNRQGIQETQYF
>.|.|TRBJ1-1|TRBV27
TGTGCCACAGGGGCAGGGTCCGGGAACACTGAAGCTTTCTTT
CATGAGSGNTEAFF
>few|.|TRBJ2-7|TRBV29-1
TGCAGCGTTGAACAGGGGGGCGAGCAGTACTTC
CSVEQGGEQYF
>.|TRBD1|TRBJ1-2|TRBV4-2
TGTGCCAGCGGCCAAGATAGCAGGACAGGGGGATCTAACTATGGCTACACCTTC
CASGQDSRTGGSNYGYTF
>.|.|TRBJ2-1|TRBV5-1
TGCGCCAGCAGCTTCCCGGGAGACTACAATGAGCAGTTCTTC
CASSFPGDYNEQFF
>.|.|TRBJ2-6|TRBV12-3/TRBV12-4
TGTGCCAGCAGTTCGGTGGGCTCTGGGGCCAACGTCCTGACTTTC
CASSSVGSGANVLTF
>.|TRBD1|TRBJ1-2|TRBV6-2/TRBV6-3
TGTGCCAGCAGCTTACGGGACAGTCCTTTTTATGGCTACACCTTC
CASSLRDSPFYGYTF
>.|.|TRBJ2-1|TRBV20-1
TGCAGTGCTAGAAGTGAGGGACACATTAAGGAGCAGTTCTTC
CSARSEGHIKEQFF
>many|.|TRBJ2-6|TRBV2
TGTGCCAGCAGTGAAACAGGGTACGGGGCCAACGTCCTGACTTTC
CASSETGYGANVLTF
>.|.|TRBJ1-1|TRBV6-2/TRBV6-3
TGTGCCATCGCTGGAATTTTGAACACTGAAGCTTTCTTT
CAIAGILNTEAFF
>.|.|TRBJ1-1|TRBV7-3
TGTGCCAGCAGTGAAGGACCGAACACTGAAGCTTTCTTT
CASSEGPNTEAFF
>.|.|TRBJ2-7|TRBV29-1
TGCAGCGTTGACTTCGCGGCTTCCCCAACCTACGAGCAGTACTTC
CSVDFAASPTYEQYF
>.|.|TRBJ1-4|TRBV29-1
TGCAGCGCGTACACTTCTCAGAGTGCAACTAATGAAAAACTGTTTTTT
CSAYTSQSATNEKLFF